These 13 T cell receptor beta chains share one sample of origin, sequenced in a study of shared clonotypes between healthy human individuals. TCRdb's copy holds only in-frame clones and misses some; the assay was immunoSEQ multiplex PCR. Of around 600,000 clones in the sample, roughly 98% were seen once. CD45RO-negative CD8 cells positively selected for CCR7 made up the naive population, which excluded terminally differentiated effector memory CD45RA+ cells. Material: naive CD8+ T cells sorted from blood. These receptors came from a man between 25 and 39 years old in good health.

V usage is TRBV27 and J usage is TRBJ2-1; TRBD1 or TRBD2 may be the D gene (7 bases each). The CDR3 covers 15 residues. Germline CDR1 MNHEY, CDR2 SMNVEV (reference sequence). V was shortened by 5 bases and J by 7 bases, with 18 bases between the two germline ends. The CDR3 bases are TGTGCCAGCAGTCTCCAGGGGGGGGTTAGGAATGAGCAGTTCTTC. It codes for CASSLQGGVRNEQFF.

The chain combines TRBV29-1 with TRBJ1-1; 11 nucleotides align to TRBD1. V lost 6 bases to trimming and J lost 4 bases; unmatched junction nucleotides: 7. Per the germline V gene, CDR1 is SQVTM and CDR2 is ANQGSEA. The CDR3 runs to 14 residues. The CDR3 protein is CSVHSDRGLTEAFF. CDR3 sequence (DNA): TGCAGCGTGCATTCGGACAGGGGGCTCACTGAAGCTTTCTTT.

The chain recombines TRBV29-1 with TRBJ2-2; D not resolved. The CDR3 is 12 amino acids. CDR1 SQVTM and CDR2 ANQGSEA come from the germline V gene. Trimming stripped 2 bases from V and 1 base from J, with 2 bases between. This CDR3 is CSVELNTGELFF. The CDR3, as DNA: TGCAGCGTTGAATTGAACACCGGGGAGCTGTTTTTT.

A note on this clone: The sample has other DNA sequences that encode this CDR3 too. In DNA, the CDR3 is TGCGCCAGCAGCCAAGCCTCTGGTACCTACGAGCAGTACTTC. It specifies CASSQASGTYEQYF. This chain links TRBV4-3 with TRBJ2-7; no clear D gene. Trimming shortened V by 1 base and J by 2 bases, and 9 bases separated the two germline ends. The germline gives CDR1 LGHNA, CDR2 YSLEER. This CDR3 has 14 residues.

J is TRBJ2-1 and V is TRBV4-1, with D perhaps matching TRBD1 (8 bases). The V and J ends lost 2 bases and 9 bases respectively, with 20 bases between them. This CDR3 has 16 amino acids. Germline-derived CDR1 and CDR2 are MGHRA and YSYEKL. CDR3 region: CASSQQRQGRGSEQFF. The CDR3 DNA reads TGCGCCAGCAGCCAACAAAGACAGGGGAGGGGTAGTGAGCAGTTCTTC.

The rearrangement uses TRBV2 and TRBJ2-7; D ambiguous. The germline V gene encodes CDR1 SNHLY and CDR2 FYNNEI. This CDR3 spans 13 amino acids. V gave up 6 bases and J gave up 3 bases, with 12 bases separating them. The CDR3 coding sequence is TGTGCCAGCAGCGACGAACAGAACTACGAGCAGTACTTC. Its protein is CASSDEQNYEQYF.

The chain employs TRBV21-1 and TRBJ1-1. TRBV21-1 is reported as a pseudogene. The CDR3 has 13 amino acids. The CDR3 protein is CASSVRGNTEAFF. As DNA, the CDR3 is TGTGCCAGCAGCGTCCGGGGGAACACTGAAGCTTTCTTT.

CDR3 in amino acids: CASSSPGQGLYEQYF. CDR3 DNA: TGCGCCAGCAGCTCGCCGGGACAGGGACTTTACGAGCAGTACTTC. This chain connects TRBV5-1 to TRBJ2-7; 9 bases fit TRBD1. This CDR3 comprises 15 residues. After removal of 3 bases from V and 4 bases from J, the junction contained 8 bases not matched to a gene. CDR1 is SGHRS and CDR2 is YFSETQ in the germline V gene. The full variable domain, with the rest looked up from reference TRBV5-1 and TRBJ2-7, is KAGVTQTPRYLIKTRGQQVTLSCSPISGHRSVSWYQQTPGQGLQFLFEYFSETQRNKGNFPGRFSGRQFSNSRSEMNVSTLELGDSALYLCASSSPGQGLYEQYFGPGTRLTVT.

This chain joins TRBV7-3 and TRBJ2-1; 10 nucleotides match TRBD1. The junction had 13 bases not matched to a gene; V was cut back by 8 bases and J by 6 bases. The V gene's germline CDR1 is SGHTA and CDR2 FQGTGA. The CDR3 is 16 residues long. CDR3 sequence reads: CASAPLGTGEGNEQFF. The CDR3 nucleotides are TGTGCCAGCGCACCTCTCGGGACAGGGGAAGGCAATGAGCAGTTCTTC.

This chain connects TRBV29-1 to TRBJ2-2, with D tentatively TRBD2 (5 bases). Deletions cut 2 bases from V and 6 bases from J, with 13 bases between. The CDR3 length is 14 residues. Germline V gene sequence: CDR1 SQVTM, CDR2 ANQGSEA. The CDR3 sequence: CSVEFVASPGELFF. Here the CDR3 DNA reads TGCAGCGTTGAATTTGTCGCTAGCCCCGGGGAGCTGTTTTTT.

The chain uses TRBV29-1 and TRBJ2-3; D call uncertain. Germline-derived CDR1 and CDR2 are SQVTM and ANQGSEA. There are 16 residues in the CDR3. V was pared by 5 bases and J by 4 bases, with 22 bases between. As DNA, the CDR3 is TGCAGCGTTAGGGTCAATTTGGGTCCTCTTGCAGATACGCAGTATTTT. Protein sequence: CSVRVNLGPLADTQYF.

This rearrangement joins TRBV11-2 to TRBJ2-5; no clear D gene. Germline V gives CDR1 SGHAT, CDR2 FQNNGV. The CDR3 has 14 residues. The ends were cut back, 5 bases at V and 0 bases at J, with 10 bases in the middle. This chain's CDR3 is CASSASAYQETQYF. The CDR3 region has the DNA TGTGCCAGCAGCGCATCAGCGTACCAAGAGACCCAGTACTTC.

This sequence joins TRBV7-9 and TRBJ2-7, with a weak D call TRBD1 (6 bases). The CDR3 is 15 residues long. Trimming took 5 bases from V and 4 from J, leaving 18 bases between them. From germline, CDR1 is SEHNR and CDR2 FQNEAQ (reference sequence). CDR3 bases: TGTGCCAGCAGCCCCCTTACAGGGTCCTCTTACGAGCAGTACTTC. This gives the protein CASSPLTGSSYEQYF.